The 7 T cell receptor beta chains presented below share a single source sample, sequenced in a study of T-cell reconstitution after alpha-beta-depleted transplantation in children. Unique molecular identifiers were used in preparing the TCRbeta library. TCRdb called the PCR reads again in MiXCR, with one record for every CDR3 protein. The top ten clones hold about a sixth of a sample with 120,000 to 150,000 distinct CDR3 sequences, 8.8% of them seen once. Sequencing used PBMCs, mostly from graft donor cells, obtained 180 days after TCRalphabeta/CD19-depleted stem cell transplant. Receptors were obtained from a female patient aged 2-9 years who had a stem cell transplant for congenital amegakaryocytic thrombocytopenia, so the T cells may come from the graft donor.

In its sample, this clonotype was seen many times. The V call is TRBV20-1, the J call TRBJ1-2, with 7 bases aligning to TRBD1. Losses at the gene ends were 6 bases for V and 1 base for J; bases not matched to a gene: 2. This CDR3 is 12 amino acids long. Germline CDR1 and CDR2: DFQATT and SNEGSKA (reference sequence). CDR3 DNA sequence: TGCAGTGCCTGGGACAGTAACTATGGCTACACCTTC. Translation: CSAWDSNYGYTF.

Regarding this clonotype: This may stem from a read error, because a much larger clone lies one nucleotide away. This chain links TRBV6-4 with TRBJ2-7; 10 positions agree with TRBD2. After removal of 4 bases from V and 7 bases from J, the junction contained 13 bases not matched to a gene. Germline CDR1 MRHNA, CDR2 SNTAGT. CDR3 size: 16 residues. The CDR3: CASSVGLAGEGWEQYF. The CDR3 DNA reads TGTGCCAGCAGTGTGGGGCTAGCGGGAGAAGGATGGGAGCAGTACTTC.

This clonotype was counted ten times or more. The chain combines TRBV28 with TRBJ1-2; no definite D call. Trimming shortened V by 11 bases and J by 8 bases, and 15 bases separated the two germline ends. Germline CDR1 is MDHEN and CDR2 is SYDVKM. This CDR3 region has 11 residues. The CDR3 sequence: CARPQAPGYTF. In DNA form, the CDR3 reads TGTGCCCGCCCCCAGGCCCCGGGCTACACCTTC.

In its sample, this clonotype was seen many times. The chain joins TRBV20-1 to TRBJ1-2, with D possibly TRBD1 on 6 matching bases. CDR1 and CDR2 (germline): DFQATT, SNEGSKA (reference sequence). The CDR3 consists of 13 residues. Trimming took 0 bases from V and 8 from J, leaving 13 bases between them. CDR3 protein: CSARDEGGAGYTF. CDR3 nucleotide sequence: TGCAGTGCTAGAGATGAAGGGGGGGCCGGCTACACCTTC.

The sample holds a few counts of this clonotype. This rearrangement joins TRBV27 to TRBJ2-5; TRBD2 matches at 8 bases. V lost 3 bases to trimming and J lost 4 bases; unmatched junction nucleotides: 7. Germline CDR1 MNHEY, CDR2 SMNVEV (reference sequence). The CDR3 is 15 residues long. The CDR3 reads CASSFPARGGETQYF. CDR3 DNA: TGTGCCAGCAGTTTCCCGGCACGGGGGGGAGAGACCCAGTACTTC.

This clonotype was detected many times. The chain combines TRBV4-1 with TRBJ1-4; D is uncertain. Germline V gene sequence: CDR1 MGHRA, CDR2 YSYEKL. The CDR3 totals 15 residues. V lost 6 bases to trimming and J lost 7 bases, with 18 bases between them. The CDR3 bases are TGCGCCAGCAGGCGAGCATACCTGCTGGGTGAAAAACTGTTTTTT. It specifies CASRRAYLLGEKLFF.

This chain links TRBV19 with TRBJ1-2; 7 bases match TRBD1. This CDR3 comprises 14 residues. In germline, CDR1 is LNHDA, CDR2 SQIVND (reference sequence). V lost 5 bases, J lost 8 bases, and 11 bases stayed unmatched. In nucleotides, the CDR3 is TGTGCCAGTAGTGCTCCAGGGGGGCGGAACGGCTACACCTTC. This encodes CASSAPGGRNGYTF.